Shown below are 30 T cell receptor beta chains from a single sample sequenced in a study of OX40 agonist ivuxolimab in advanced cancers. The data were produced by immunoSEQ multiplex PCR, yet TCRdb's version contains in-frame clones alone and is incomplete. The data contain 70,000 or so clones, around four fifths of them seen just once; the ten biggest clones take up under 6%. The source material was CD4+ or CD8+ T cells sorted from blood, sampled in a trial of the OX40 agonist ivuxolimab. Every receptor here comes from an adult with an advanced solid tumor such as melanoma, head and neck, liver or kidney cancer.

J is TRBJ2-3 and V is TRBV15; possibly TRBD1 or TRBD2 for D (6 bases each). Between the trimmed V and J ends, which lost 0 bases and 5 bases, there was a span of 12 bases. CDR3 length: 15 amino acids. Looked up from germline, CDR1 is LNHNV and CDR2 is YYDKDF (reference sequence). CDR3 loop: CATSRDTGAGDTQYF. The CDR3 DNA is TGTGCCACCAGCAGAGATACGGGGGCGGGAGATACGCAGTATTTT.

The chain employs TRBV28 and TRBJ1-3; 8 nucleotides line up with TRBD1. The CDR3 runs to 16 residues. Trimming removed 5 bases from V and 3 bases from J; junction bases left unmatched: 9. Germline CDR1 and CDR2: MDHEN and SYDVKM. The CDR3 bases are TGTGCCAGCAGTCAAAGGACAGGGAATATTGGAAACACCATATATTTT. Translating gives CASSQRTGNIGNTIYF.

The V call is TRBV11-2, the J call TRBJ1-2, with D tentatively TRBD1 (5 bases). This CDR3 is 16 amino acids long. Trimming shortened V by 4 bases and J by 4 bases, and 19 bases separated the two germline ends. Germline CDR1 SGHAT, CDR2 FQNNGV. CDR3 residues: CASSSTLGRGLYGYTF. DNA for the CDR3: TGTGCCAGCAGCTCAACCCTGGGGAGGGGACTCTATGGCTACACCTTC.

This sequence joins TRBV28 and TRBJ2-5; a possible D gene is TRBD1 (5 bases). Trimming stripped 5 bases from V and 1 base from J, with 29 bases between. Germline CDR1 is MDHEN and CDR2 is SYDVKM. There are 20 residues in the CDR3. As DNA, the CDR3 is TGTGCCAGCAGTGGTCGACCCTTCCGACAGACCGATACCTTCCAAGAGACCCAGTACTTC. This encodes CASSGRPFRQTDTFQETQYF.

CDR3 amino acids: CASSKTGVRQETQYF. The CDR3 region has the DNA TGTGCCAGCAGTAAGACAGGGGTCCGCCAAGAGACCCAGTACTTC. The V call is TRBV6-5, the J call TRBJ2-5; 8 bases agree with TRBD1. Trimming cost V 5 bases and J 1 base; bases outside gene matches: 6. CDR3 length equals 15 residues. The germline gives CDR1 MNHEY, CDR2 SVGAGI.

The chain recombines TRBV9 with TRBJ2-1; TRBD1 matches 7 bases. J gave up 10 bases and V 4 bases, and 11 bases lay outside the gene matches. CDR3 size: 14 residues. CDR1 is SGDLS and CDR2 is YYNGEE in the germline V gene. For the CDR3, the DNA is TGTGCCAGCAGCACTCCCGGGACAGTAGGCGAGCAGTTCTTC. Translation gives CASSTPGTVGEQFF. Looking up the rest from reference TRBV9 and TRBJ2-1 gives the full variable domain: DSGVTQTPKHLITATGQRVTLRCSPRSGDLSVYWYQQSLDQGLQFLIQYYNGEERAKGNILERFSAQQFPDLHSELNLSSLELGDSALYFCASSTPGTVGEQFFGPGTRLTVL.

The chain employs TRBV9 and TRBJ1-2; D uncertain. Germline CDR1 is SGDLS and CDR2 is YYNGEE. The CDR3 totals 16 residues. The V gene lost 0 bases and the J gene lost 3 bases, with 15 bases spanning the gap. The CDR3 spells CASSVVWAGDDYGYTF. CDR3 DNA sequence: TGTGCCAGCAGCGTAGTGTGGGCAGGAGATGACTATGGCTACACCTTC.

The chain links TRBV27 to TRBJ2-1; maybe TRBD1 (6 bases). Germline V lookup: CDR1 MNHEY, CDR2 SMNVEV (reference sequence). This CDR3 comprises 16 residues. V was clipped by 4 bases and J by 5 bases, with 18 bases between them. The CDR3 bases are TGTGCCAGCAGTTCGCCCGGGACACCCGACCACAATGAGCAGTTCTTC. It specifies CASSSPGTPDHNEQFF.

This chain links TRBV5-1 with TRBJ2-3; weak D call: TRBD2 (5 bases). CDR1 is SGHRS, CDR2 YFSETQ, per germline. V was clipped by 4 bases and J by 0 bases, with 15 bases between them. The CDR3 extends over 16 amino acids. Here the CDR3 DNA reads TGCGCCAGCAGCAGGACTGATCCTACTAGCACAGATACGCAGTATTTT. Protein: CASSRTDPTSTDTQYF.

A few counts support this clone. The chain employs TRBV5-5 and TRBJ1-2, with a possible D match to TRBD1 (5 bases). The CDR3 loop spans 14 amino acids. The V gene's germline CDR1 is SGHKS and CDR2 YYEKEE (reference sequence). The V end lost 6 bases, the J end lost 0 bases, and 12 bases lay between the germline ends. The CDR3 coding sequence is TGTGCCAGCATCAAGCAGGGCACTAACTATGGCTACACCTTC. Translation: CASIKQGTNYGYTF.

The rearrangement uses TRBV6-1 and TRBJ2-5, with D possibly TRBD1 on 6 matching bases. This CDR3 has 13 residues. Germline loops: CDR1 MNHNS, CDR2 SASEGT. The V end was cut by 6 bases, the J end by 2 bases, with 10 bases between. Here the CDR3 DNA reads TGTGCCAGCAGAGGACAGACACAAGAGACCCAGTACTTC. It translates to CASRGQTQETQYF.

The chain recombines TRBV6-5 with TRBJ2-2; D remains ambiguous. Looked up from germline, CDR1 is MNHEY and CDR2 is SVGAGI. V lost 0 bases, J lost 6 bases, and 5 bases lay in between. This CDR3 comprises 13 residues. The CDR3 protein is CASSYSDAGELFF. CDR3 bases: TGTGCCAGCAGTTACTCGGACGCCGGGGAGCTGTTTTTT.

J is TRBJ1-1 and V is TRBV2, with D unclear. The germline V gene has CDR1 SNHLY and CDR2 FYNNEI. This CDR3 has 13 residues. V lost 3 bases to trimming and J lost 0 bases, with 5 bases between them. The CDR3 DNA follows: TGTGCCAGCAGTGAGGGGATGAACACTGAAGCTTTCTTT. It translates to CASSEGMNTEAFF. Supplemented by reference TRBV2 and TRBJ1-1, the full variable domain reads EPEVTQTPSHQVTQMGQEVILRCVPISNHLYFYWYRQILGQKVEFLVSFYNNEISEKSEIFDDQFSVERPDGSNFTLKIRSTKLEDSAMYFCASSEGMNTEAFFGQGTRLTVV.

The chain uses TRBV18 and TRBJ2-5; unclear D gene. The ends were cut back, 6 bases at V and 1 base at J, with 9 bases in the middle. Germline CDR1 and CDR2: KGHSH and LQKENI. This CDR3 spans 13 amino acids. For the CDR3, the DNA is TGTGCCAGCTCGACGGGTCTCCAAGAGACCCAGTACTTC. It encodes CASSTGLQETQYF.

The chain joins TRBV7-3 to TRBJ2-1; a possible D gene is TRBD2 (5 bases). V was shortened by 8 bases and J by 2 bases, with 16 bases between the two germline ends. Germline V gives CDR1 SGHTA, CDR2 FQGTGA. This CDR3 is 15 amino acids long. DNA of the CDR3: TGTGCCAGCGGACTCGGGCTAGTGACCTACAATGAGCAGTTCTTC. The encoded protein is CASGLGLVTYNEQFF. The whole variable domain, remainder taken from reference TRBV7-3 and TRBJ2-1, is GAGVSQTPSNKVTEKGKYVELRCDPISGHTALYWYRQSLGQGPEFLIYFQGTGAADDSGLPNDRFFAVRPEGSVSTLKIQRTERGDSAVYLCASGLGLVTYNEQFFGPGTRLTVL.

The CDR3, as DNA: TGTGCCAGCAGTCCCAACCAGTGGGATAATTCACCCCTCCACTTT. It codes for CASSPNQWDNSPLHF. The V and J genes are TRBV28 and TRBJ1-6; D remains unclear. Trimming left V 5 bases short and J 5 bases short, with 13 bases between. The CDR3 is 15 amino acids. Per germline, CDR1 MDHEN and CDR2 SYDVKM.

The rearrangement uses TRBV7-2 and TRBJ2-5; tentatively, D is TRBD2 (5 bases). The germline V gene has CDR1 SGHTA and CDR2 FQGNSA. The CDR3 spans 13 residues. The ends were cut back, 5 bases at V and 4 bases at J, with 11 bases in the middle. CDR3 residues: CASSPGVAETQYF. CDR3 DNA sequence: TGTGCCAGCAGCCCCGGGGTAGCAGAGACCCAGTACTTC. The variable domain in full, with the rest retrieved from reference TRBV7-2 and TRBJ2-5, is GAGVSQSPSNKVTEKGKDVELRCDPISGHTALYWYRQSLGQGLEFLIYFQGNSAPDKSGLPSDRFSAERTGGSVSTLTIQRTQQEDSAVYLCASSPGVAETQYFGPGTRLLVL.

This chain connects TRBV2 to TRBJ1-4, with a weak D call TRBD1 (6 bases). V gave up 6 bases and J gave up 5 bases, with 13 bases separating them. CDR1 SNHLY and CDR2 FYNNEI come from the germline V gene. This CDR3 comprises 14 residues. CDR3 bases: TGTGCCAGCAGGCAGGACAGACTCAATGAAAAACTGTTTTTT. It yields the protein CASRQDRLNEKLFF.

DNA for the CDR3: TGTGCCAGCAGTTTATCAAAGGCCGGGGCCAACGTCCTGACTTTC. This encodes CASSLSKAGANVLTF. The chain links TRBV27 to TRBJ2-6; D call uncertain. The V end was cut by 0 bases, the J end by 4 bases, with 7 bases between. This CDR3 contains 15 residues. Per germline, CDR1 MNHEY and CDR2 SMNVEV (reference sequence).

CDR3 residues: CASRGGGTEAFF. The CDR3 DNA reads as TGTGCCAGCCGGGGGGGAGGCACTGAAGCTTTCTTT. V and J are TRBV6-5 and TRBJ1-1; D is possibly TRBD1 (5 bases). This CDR3 has 12 residues. Germline V CDR1 and CDR2: MNHEY, SVGAGI. Deletions cut 8 bases from V and 4 bases from J, with 11 bases between.

The chain is built from TRBV7-2 and TRBJ1-1, with D possibly matching TRBD1 (6 bases). This CDR3 region has 14 residues. CDR1 and CDR2 (germline): SGHTA, FQGNSA. Trimming left V 5 bases short and J 4 bases short, with 14 bases between. CDR3 residues: CASSATGLVTEAFF. Written as DNA, the CDR3 is TGTGCCAGCAGCGCAACAGGGCTTGTCACTGAAGCTTTCTTT.

This chain joins TRBV5-2 and TRBJ2-3; the listed D gene, TRBD2, was not tested against the DNA. TRBV5-2 is given as a pseudogene. The CDR3 has 12 amino acids. DNA of the CDR3: TGTGCCAGCAGCCGGGGCACAGATACGCAGTATTTT. The encoded protein is CASSRGTDTQYF.

This chain joins TRBV4-3 and TRBJ2-7; no firm D call. Between the trimmed V and J ends, which lost 2 bases and 4 bases, there was a span of 6 bases. The CDR3 is 12 amino acids. CDR1 and CDR2 (germline): LGHNA, YSLEER. The CDR3 reads CASSQLGYEQYF. CDR3 sequence (DNA): TGCGCCAGCAGCCAACTGGGGTACGAGCAGTACTTC.

This chain joins TRBV10-1 and TRBJ2-5, with unresolved D. Trimming left V 4 bases short and J 5 bases short, with 11 bases between. Germline CDR1 WNHNN, CDR2 SYGVQD (reference sequence). CDR3 size: 13 residues. This CDR3 is CASSGGLGETQYF. DNA of the CDR3: TGCGCCAGCAGTGGGGGTCTTGGGGAGACCCAGTACTTC.

V and J are TRBV7-2 and TRBJ2-2; TRBD2 might be the D (5 bases). The ends were cut back, 1 base at V and 0 bases at J, with 9 bases in the middle. Per the germline V gene, CDR1 is SGHTA and CDR2 is FQGNSA. This CDR3 has 16 amino acids. CDR3: CASSLVVGTNTGELFF. In DNA form, the CDR3 reads TGTGCCAGCAGCTTAGTCGTCGGGACGAACACCGGGGAGCTGTTTTTT.

The chain employs TRBV19 and TRBJ2-1; D may match TRBD1 or TRBD2 (5 bases each). V was pared by 8 bases and J by 4 bases, with 18 bases between. The germline CDR1 and CDR2 sequences are LNHDA and SQIVND (reference sequence). The CDR3 is made up of 15 amino acids. The CDR3 DNA follows: TGTGCCAGTGGAGGACCTTCCACAGGATACAATGAGCAGTTCTTC. Translating it yields CASGGPSTGYNEQFF. Filled out from reference TRBV19 and TRBJ2-1, the complete variable domain reads DGGITQSPKYLFRKEGQNVTLSCEQNLNHDAMYWYRQDPGQGLRLIYYSQIVNDFQKGDIAEGYSVSREKKESFPLTVTSAQKNPTAFYLCASGGPSTGYNEQFFGPGTRLTVL.

The CDR3 region has the DNA TGTGCCAGCAGTTTATTTACTCAGGGAGTCGACACTGAAGCTTTCTTT. Translating gives CASSLFTQGVDTEAFF. V is TRBV28 and J is TRBJ1-1; tentatively, D is TRBD1 (5 bases). V gave up 1 base and J gave up 3 bases, with 15 bases separating them. CDR3 length: 16 amino acids. Per the germline V gene, CDR1 is MDHEN and CDR2 is SYDVKM.

The V and J genes are TRBV21-1 and TRBJ1-3. TRBV21-1 is a pseudogene segment. The CDR3 spans 14 residues. The CDR3 here is CASSAGASGNTIYF. The CDR3 DNA follows: TGTGCCAGCAGCGCCGGGGCCTCTGGAAACACCATATATTTT.

The rearrangement joins TRBV28 to TRBJ2-2; possibly TRBD1 for D (6 bases). With 6 bases removed from V and 3 bases from J, the gap between germline ends came to 8 bases. The length of the CDR3 is 13 residues. Germline-derived CDR1 and CDR2 are MDHEN and SYDVKM. The CDR3 nucleotides read TGTGCCAGCAGACAGGGCCACACCGGGGAGCTGTTTTTT. As protein: CASRQGHTGELFF.

To note about this clone: This same CDR3 is encoded by further DNA sequences in the sample. V and J are TRBV11-3 and TRBJ2-1, with 8 bases that match TRBD2. This CDR3 contains 15 residues. The germline V gene encodes CDR1 SGHNT and CDR2 YENEEA. V dropped 5 bases and J dropped 0; count of bases not matched to a gene: 3. Here the CDR3 DNA reads TGTGCCAGCAGCCCGAGCGGGAGCTCCTACAATGAGCAGTTCTTC. This encodes CASSPSGSSYNEQFF.